Presented here are 23 T cell receptor beta chains from one specimen sequenced in a study of molecular identifiers for immune sequencing clone quantification. TCRdb passed the PCR reads through MiXCR, listing each CDR3 protein once. The sample has roughly 86,000 distinct CDR3 sequences, under 20% seen once; the top ten hold 0.75% to 0.95%. Sequenced: naive CD8+ T cells from blood, with Jurkat cell RNA spiked in. Subset indicated: FACS-sorted CD8+CD4-CCR7+CD45RA+ naive T cells. Source of these receptors: a human donor in good health. Some libraries in this study had Jurkat cell RNA spiked in.

At least ten counts were recorded for this clonotype. The V and J genes are TRBV7-2 and TRBJ2-7, with a weak D call TRBD2 (6 bases). Per the germline V gene, CDR1 is SGHTA and CDR2 is FQGNSA. The CDR3 has 15 residues. V was clipped by 5 bases and J by 3 bases, with 17 bases between them. Here the CDR3 reads CASSPSGRAGYEQYF. In nucleotides, the CDR3 is TGTGCCAGCAGCCCCTCAGGGCGAGCGGGCTACGAGCAGTACTTC.

This clonotype was observed many times. The chain joins TRBV6-5 to TRBJ2-2; the D gene is possibly TRBD1 (5 bases). CDR3 size: 15 residues. Trimming removed 4 bases from V and 6 bases from J, with 15 bases in between. Germline CDR1 reads MNHEY; CDR2 reads SVGAGI. The CDR3 reads CASSLSAGMAGELFF. The CDR3 DNA follows: TGTGCCAGCAGTTTGTCGGCAGGGATGGCCGGGGAGCTGTTTTTT.

In regard to this clonotype: This may arise from a read error, as a much more abundant clone is one base away. The rearrangement uses TRBV24-1 and TRBJ2-3, with no clear D. This CDR3 comprises 13 residues. CDR1 KGHDR and CDR2 SFDVKD come from the germline V gene. The CDR3 region has the DNA TGTACCACCAGTGCGCGCAGCACAGATACGCAGTATTTT. Protein: CTTSARSTDTQYF.

The genes are TRBV4-3 and TRBJ2-7; 8 nucleotides align to TRBD2. The ends lost 3 bases at V and 4 bases at J; junction bases unmatched: 8. The germline V gene encodes CDR1 LGHNA and CDR2 YSLEER. CDR3 size: 15 residues. This CDR3 reads CASSHGSSGGYEQYF. CDR3 bases: TGCGCCAGCAGCCACGGCTCGAGCGGGGGTTACGAGCAGTACTTC.

Notes on this clonotype: The final CDR3 position lacks the conserved phenylalanine or tryptophan, pointing to a likely read error. The chain carries TRBV2 and TRBJ2-1; D might be TRBD2 (5 bases). The CDR3 totals 15 residues. V lost 3 bases and J lost 0, with 9 bases in between. Germline CDR1 reads SNHLY; CDR2 reads FYNNEI. This CDR3 is CASSERDLSYNEQFL. As DNA, the CDR3 is TGTGCCAGCAGTGAGAGGGATCTCTCCTACAATGAGCAGTTCCTC.

About this clonotype itself: A much larger clone sits a single nucleotide away, making a read error possible. The CDR3 end shows no conserved phenylalanine or tryptophan, and so a read error is likely. This chain connects TRBV10-1 to TRBJ2-3; tentatively, D is TRBD1 or TRBD2 (5 bases each). CDR3 size: 15 residues. CDR1 and CDR2 (germline): WNHNN, SYGVQD (reference sequence). V was cut by 1 base and J by 1 base, with 9 bases left in between. The CDR3 DNA sequence: TGCGCCAGCAGTGAGTGGGAGACAGGCACAGATACGCAGTATCTT. As protein: CASSEWETGTDTQYL.

This clonotype was seen at least ten times. The rearrangement uses TRBV28 and TRBJ2-7; D possibly matches TRBD1 or TRBD2 (6 bases each). This CDR3 is built from 12 residues. Germline V CDR1 and CDR2: MDHEN, SYDVKM. V lost 10 bases and J lost 6, with 16 bases in between. The CDR3 spells CATSGARGEQYF. In nucleotides, the CDR3 is TGTGCCACCTCGGGGGCTCGGGGCGAGCAGTACTTC.

This clonotype was observed at least ten times. In DNA form, the CDR3 reads TGTGCCAGCAGCCTAGTCGCTTACGAGCAGTACTTC. Amino acids: CASSLVAYEQYF. The rearrangement joins TRBV13 to TRBJ2-7; D unresolved. Looked up from germline, CDR1 is PRHDT and CDR2 is FYEKMQ (reference sequence). Trimming took 5 bases from V and 4 from J, leaving 9 bases between them. The CDR3 consists of 12 residues.

This clonotype was seen at least ten times. V usage is TRBV2 and J usage is TRBJ2-3; perhaps TRBD1 as D (7 bases). The CDR3 runs to 12 residues. The germline V gene encodes CDR1 SNHLY and CDR2 FYNNEI. Between the trimmed V and J ends, which lost 11 bases and 3 bases, there was a span of 12 bases. The CDR3 spells CARGTETDTQYF. The CDR3 coding sequence is TGTGCCCGCGGGACAGAGACAGATACGCAGTATTTT.

This clonotype was seen ten or more times. The chain carries TRBV4-3 and TRBJ2-7; D perhaps matches TRBD2 (5 bases). The germline V gene encodes CDR1 LGHNA and CDR2 YSLEER. Trimming took 2 bases from V and 0 from J, leaving 8 bases between them. The CDR3 is 14 amino acids. The DNA for the CDR3 is TGCGCCAGCAGCCAACAGCGGACCTCCTACGAGCAGTACTTC. It yields the protein CASSQQRTSYEQYF.

This clonotype was picked up many times. The CDR3 region has the DNA TGTGCCAGCAGCTTGGGAGACGGCCCCCAGCATTTT. It codes for CASSLGDGPQHF. The genes are TRBV5-4 and TRBJ1-5; unclear D gene. The CDR3 totals 12 residues. V was pared by 0 bases and J by 10 bases, with 8 bases between. CDR1 is SGHNT and CDR2 is YYREEE in the germline V gene (reference sequence).

This clonotype was recorded at least ten times. The chain combines TRBV20-1 with TRBJ2-1; TRBD2 agrees at 9 bases. CDR1 is DFQATT and CDR2 is SNEGSKA in the germline V gene (reference sequence). Trimming cost V 0 bases and J 8 bases; bases outside gene matches: 14. This CDR3 has 17 residues. CDR3 in amino acids: CSARDETSGSNWDEQFF. CDR3 DNA sequence: TGCAGTGCTAGAGATGAGACTAGCGGCTCAAATTGGGATGAGCAGTTCTTC.

In its sample, this clonotype was seen many times. The chain is built from TRBV7-2 and TRBJ2-3; D perhaps matches TRBD2 (6 bases). Between the trimmed V and J ends, which lost 1 base and 3 bases, there was a span of 14 bases. The germline gives CDR1 SGHTA, CDR2 FQGNSA. This CDR3 is 16 amino acids long. CDR3 sequence (DNA): TGTGCCAGCAGCTTAGAGGGAATAGCGGCAACAGATACGCAGTATTTT. Translation: CASSLEGIAATDTQYF.

This clonotype was found many times. This chain joins TRBV27 and TRBJ2-3, with 9 bases identical to TRBD2. This CDR3 spans 16 amino acids. V shed 4 bases and J 6 bases; nucleotides not matched to a gene: 11. Per the germline V gene, CDR1 is MNHEY and CDR2 is SMNVEV (reference sequence). This CDR3 is CASSSLPAGGLDTQYF. For the CDR3, the DNA is TGTGCCAGCAGTTCCCTCCCCGCGGGAGGGCTTGATACGCAGTATTTT.

This clonotype was counted ten times or more. V usage is TRBV5-4 and J usage is TRBJ2-5; possibly TRBD1 for D (5 bases). V was shortened by 4 bases and J by 1 base, with 11 bases between the two germline ends. Germline loops: CDR1 SGHNT, CDR2 YYREEE (reference sequence). The length of the CDR3 is 14 residues. As DNA, the CDR3 is TGTGCCAGCAGCGCCAGGGTTTCCCAAGAGACCCAGTACTTC. Its translation is CASSARVSQETQYF.

In its sample, this clonotype was seen many times. The V and J genes are TRBV6-2 or TRBV6-3 and TRBJ1-3, with D unclear. Trimming pared 5 bases from V and 0 bases from J, leaving 11 bases between. The CDR3 runs to 15 residues. CDR1 is MNHEY, CDR2 SVGEGT, per germline. The CDR3 sequence: CASSDGLASGNTIYF. The DNA of the CDR3 is TGTGCCAGCAGTGATGGACTTGCCTCTGGAAACACCATATATTTT.

This clonotype was counted at least ten times. The chain couples TRBV7-6 to TRBJ1-6, with D perhaps matching TRBD1 (6 bases). Trimming took 1 base from V and 6 from J, leaving 10 bases between them. The CDR3 is made up of 15 amino acids. The germline CDR1 and CDR2 sequences are SGHVS and FNYEAQ. The CDR3 region has the DNA TGTGCCAGCAGCTTAGGCGCGGACAGTAATTCACCCCTCCACTTT. Its protein is CASSLGADSNSPLHF. Full variable domain (rest looked up from reference TRBV7-6 and TRBJ1-6): GAGVSQSPRYKVTKRGQDVALRCDPISGHVSLYWYRQALGQGPEFLTYFNYEAQQDKSGLPNDRFSAERPEGSISTLTIQRTEQRDSAMYRCASSLGADSNSPLHFGNGTRLTVT.

This clonotype was picked up many times. The CDR3 region has the DNA TGTGCCAGCAGTTACGGAGTGCCAAGCTCCTATAATTCACCCCTCCACTTT. Encoded protein: CASSYGVPSSYNSPLHF. The J gene is TRBJ1-6, the V gene TRBV6-5; D is uncertain. The V gene lost 2 bases and the J gene lost 0 bases, with 11 bases spanning the gap. CDR3 size: 17 residues. CDR1 MNHEY and CDR2 SVGAGI come from the germline V gene.

This clonotype was recorded many times. The CDR3 reads CASSLLWGTGELFF. DNA for the CDR3: TGTGCCAGCAGTCTCCTGTGGGGGACCGGGGAGCTGTTTTTT. The rearrangement uses TRBV2 and TRBJ2-2; D may correspond to TRBD1 or TRBD2 (5 bases each). Trimming pared 5 bases from V and 5 bases from J, leaving 12 bases between. CDR1 and CDR2 from the germline V gene are SNHLY and FYNNEI. This CDR3 comprises 14 residues.

This clonotype was seen ten or more times. V is TRBV18 and J is TRBJ2-2; 10 positions agree with TRBD2. Trimming cost V 2 bases and J 0 bases; bases outside gene matches: 6. Germline CDR1 and CDR2: KGHSH and LQKENI. The CDR3 is 18 amino acids. CDR3 amino acids: CASSPMTGLAANTGELFF. Written as DNA, the CDR3 is TGTGCCAGCTCACCAATGACCGGACTAGCGGCGAACACCGGGGAGCTGTTTTTT. Full variable domain (rest looked up from reference TRBV18 and TRBJ2-2): NAGVMQNPRHLVRRRGQEARLRCSPMKGHSHVYWYRQLPEEGLKFMVYLQKENIIDESGMPKERFSAEFPKEGPSILRIQQVVRGDSAAYFCASSPMTGLAANTGELFFGEGSRLTVL.

V and J are TRBV27 and TRBJ2-3; D tentatively fits TRBD1 or TRBD2 (7 bases each). V was clipped by 2 bases and J by 2 bases, with 14 bases between them. Germline V gene lookup returns CDR1 MNHEY and CDR2 SMNVEV (reference sequence). The CDR3 length is 16 residues. CDR3 loop: CASSLLGGGITDTQYF. CDR3 nucleotides: TGTGCCAGCAGTTTACTGGGAGGGGGCATCACAGATACGCAGTATTTT.

This clonotype was recorded at least ten times. The chain joins TRBV6-4 to TRBJ1-1; a weak D match, TRBD1 (5 bases). This CDR3 contains 17 residues. The germline CDR1 and CDR2 sequences are MRHNA and SNTAGT. Trimming stripped 6 bases from V and 0 bases from J, with 20 bases between. The CDR3 loop reads CASRRGGEAWMNTEAFF. The CDR3 bases are TGTGCCAGCAGGAGGGGAGGGGAAGCTTGGATGAACACTGAAGCTTTCTTT.

Concerning this clonotype: This may be a read error, as it is one base from a much larger clone. The chain has TRBV6-2 or TRBV6-3 and TRBJ1-1; TRBD1 might be the D (6 bases). The CDR3 has 16 residues. From germline, CDR1 is MNHEY and CDR2 SVGEGT. V was pared by 7 bases and J by 5 bases, with 23 bases between. DNA of the CDR3: TGTGCCAGCATACAAAGCCTGCGGGGGGGCAGGACTGAAGCTTTCTTT. It encodes CASIQSLRGGRTEAFF.